One sample yielded the 21 T cell receptor beta chains listed below, sequenced in a study of beta chain features in type 1 diabetes. Findings and caveats of the study: In every one of the four CD4+ subsets, TCRB CDR3s were moderately but significantly shorter in Type 1 diabetes patients.

The whole isolated RNA underwent reverse transcription, so sequencing captured expressed TCRB transcripts. Only in-frame clones appear in the TCRdb table, and some are missing; sequencing was by immunoSEQ multiplex PCR. The profile covers under 130,000 clones, with under 30% appearing a single time and more than 0.45% taken by the ten largest. Which antigens these TCRs recognize remains unknown. The source material was central memory CD4+ T cells from blood. The receptors shown here come from a woman in her late teens or twenties with type 1 diabetes.

The chain's CDR3 is CASSLETRTEAFF. As DNA, the CDR3 is TGTGCCAGCAGCTTAGAGACCAGGACTGAAGCTTTCTTT. The V call is TRBV11-3, the J call TRBJ1-1; D gene ambiguous. Germline CDR1 SGHNT, CDR2 YENEEA. The germline V and J ends were trimmed by 0 bases and 5 bases, with 7 bases remaining between them. The CDR3 sequence is 13 residues long.

The chain links TRBV5-1 to TRBJ2-1; TRBD2 is a possible D gene (6 bases). Germline V gives CDR1 SGHRS, CDR2 YFSETQ. The CDR3 sequence is 12 residues long. Trimming left V 2 bases short and J 9 bases short, with 9 bases between. The CDR3 spells CASSLEGGEQFF. For the CDR3, the DNA is TGCGCCAGCAGCTTAGAGGGAGGTGAGCAGTTCTTC.

The chain uses TRBV6-5 and TRBJ1-1, with D possibly being TRBD1 (6 bases). The V end lost 6 bases, the J end lost 4 bases, and 15 bases lay between the germline ends. Per germline, CDR1 MNHEY and CDR2 SVGAGI. There are 14 residues in the CDR3. CDR3 nucleotide sequence: TGTGCCAGCAGCCATGGAGCAGGGGTCACTGAAGCTTTCTTT. This translates into CASSHGAGVTEAFF.

The rearrangement joins TRBV11-3 to TRBJ2-3, with 11 bases fitting TRBD2. Unmatched junction bases numbered 5, after V lost 6 bases and J lost 3 bases. Per the germline V gene, CDR1 is SGHNT and CDR2 is YENEEA. The CDR3 covers 15 residues. This CDR3 is CASRHSGRATDTQYF. The CDR3, as DNA: TGTGCCAGCAGACATAGCGGGAGGGCGACAGATACGCAGTATTTT.

This sequence joins TRBV28 and TRBJ1-5; D perhaps matches TRBD1 (6 bases). This CDR3 has 15 residues. Trimming shortened V by 8 bases and J by 5 bases, and 19 bases separated the two germline ends. The germline V gene has CDR1 MDHEN and CDR2 SYDVKM. The CDR3 nucleotides read TGTGCCAGCTCCCATAGGGGGGAGGGCTATCAGCCCCAGCATTTT. Translated, it gives CASSHRGEGYQPQHF.

V gene TRBV4-3 combines with J gene TRBJ2-2; D remains ambiguous. The CDR3 contains 12 residues. V lost 3 bases to trimming and J lost 6 bases, with 5 bases between them. Looked up from germline, CDR1 is LGHNA and CDR2 is YSLEER. The CDR3 region is CASSHLAGELFF. The CDR3 nucleotides read TGCGCCAGCAGCCACCTAGCCGGGGAGCTGTTTTTT.

V usage is TRBV7-2 and J usage is TRBJ1-1; D ambiguous. The CDR3 contains 15 residues. The V gene lost 5 bases and the J gene lost 1 base, with 14 bases spanning the gap. Germline lookup yields CDR1 SGHTA and CDR2 FQGNSA. The CDR3 nucleotides read TGTGCCAGCAGCCCAAGAGGAAGCCAGAACACTGAAGCTTTCTTT. Protein sequence: CASSPRGSQNTEAFF.

V is TRBV29-1 and J is TRBJ2-1; D gene unclear. CDR3 length: 11 residues. Germline assignment: CDR1 SQVTM and CDR2 ANQGSEA. V shed 2 bases and J shed 5 bases, with 4 bases lying between them. CDR3 in DNA: TGCAGCGTTGAACCAGACAATGAGCAGTTCTTC. Amino acids: CSVEPDNEQFF.

The genes are TRBV18 and TRBJ2-1, with 9 bases fitting TRBD2. Germline loops: CDR1 KGHSH, CDR2 LQKENI. The CDR3 is 16 residues long. With 1 base clipped from V and 4 bases from J, the junction kept 5 bases outside the gene matches. The CDR3 DNA sequence: TGTGCCAGCTCACCACGCGGCGGGAGGGGTTACAATGAGCAGTTCTTC. This translates into CASSPRGGRGYNEQFF.

This rearrangement joins TRBV7-6 to TRBJ1-1; TRBD1 aligns across 10 bases. Germline-derived CDR1 and CDR2 are SGHVS and FNYEAQ. V shed 5 bases, J shed 0 bases, and the junction held 6 bases outside the gene matches. This CDR3 comprises 16 residues. The CDR3 is CASSIGTGAVNTEAFF. The CDR3 coding sequence is TGTGCCAGCAGCATAGGGACAGGGGCGGTGAACACTGAAGCTTTCTTT.

V and J are TRBV14 and TRBJ2-5, with 14 positions matching TRBD2. Germline trimming cut 4 bases from V and 5 bases from J; bases unmatched to any gene: 6. Looked up from germline, CDR1 is SGHDN and CDR2 is FVKESK. This CDR3 has 16 residues. The CDR3 loop is CASSPGLAGGSETQYF. DNA for the CDR3: TGTGCCAGCAGCCCTGGACTAGCGGGAGGTTCCGAGACCCAGTACTTC.

This clone occurred a few times. The J gene is TRBJ2-1, the V gene TRBV29-1; D possibly corresponds to TRBD2 (5 bases). CDR3 length: 13 residues. In germline, CDR1 is SQVTM, CDR2 ANQGSEA. Deletions cut 4 bases from V and 8 bases from J, with 15 bases between. The CDR3 DNA reads TGCAGCGTTGGGGAGCTAGTAAGGTATGAGCAGTTCTTC. Protein: CSVGELVRYEQFF.

CDR3 sequence reads: CASSLSFTGGSYGYTF. The CDR3 DNA sequence: TGTGCCAGCAGTTTATCCTTCACAGGGGGCTCCTATGGCTACACCTTC. The V and J genes are TRBV27 and TRBJ1-2, with 9 bases identical to TRBD1. The CDR3 sequence is 16 residues long. Germline V gene data show CDR1 as MNHEY and CDR2 as SMNVEV (reference sequence). V dropped 0 bases and J dropped 4; count of bases not matched to a gene: 6.

The chain joins TRBV30 to TRBJ2-3, with D tentatively TRBD2 (6 bases). CDR1 is GTSNPN and CDR2 is SVGIG in the germline V gene (reference sequence). V dropped 5 bases and J dropped 2 bases, with 17 bases sitting between them. This CDR3 has 15 residues. CDR3 sequence reads: CAWAGGGKNTDTQYF. The CDR3 bases are TGTGCCTGGGCCGGGGGTGGTAAAAACACAGATACGCAGTATTTT.

This clone was observed a handful of times. The genes are TRBV25-1 and TRBJ2-1, with 9 bases aligning to TRBD2. The CDR3 is 14 amino acids. Germline CDR1 and CDR2: MGHDK and SYGVNS. Germline trimming cut 2 bases from V and 10 bases from J; bases unmatched to any gene: 6. The CDR3 loop is CASSEAGGWREQFF. CDR3 nucleotides: TGTGCCAGCAGTGAAGCGGGAGGGTGGCGGGAGCAGTTCTTC.

This clone was seen only a few times. The chain couples TRBV5-1 to TRBJ2-5, with a weak D call TRBD1 (6 bases). The CDR3 totals 13 residues. V lost 2 bases and J 3 bases, leaving 8 bases between the germline ends. CDR1 is SGHRS and CDR2 is YFSETQ in the germline V gene. CDR3 DNA: TGCGCCAGCAGCTTACGACAGGAAGAGACCCAGTACTTC. Translated, it gives CASSLRQEETQYF.

This clone was counted once. The chain recombines TRBV7-2 with TRBJ1-2; D is perhaps TRBD1 (6 bases). Germline V gene lookup returns CDR1 SGHTA and CDR2 FQGNSA. The CDR3 runs 14 residues. Trimming shortened V by 5 bases and J by 5 bases, and 15 bases separated the two germline ends. The CDR3 nucleotides are TGTGCCAGCAGCCCCAGACAGGAAATGTATGGCTACACCTTC. Translation gives CASSPRQEMYGYTF.

This clone was seen a few times. This rearrangement joins TRBV29-1 to TRBJ2-1; D call uncertain. V lost 4 bases, J lost 1 base, and 14 bases lay in between. The CDR3 is 15 amino acids. Germline V CDR1 and CDR2: SQVTM, ANQGSEA. The CDR3: CSVVMRGRSYNEQFF. In nucleotides, the CDR3 is TGCAGCGTTGTAATGCGCGGTAGATCCTACAATGAGCAGTTCTTC.

This clone was counted only a few times. The chain carries TRBV29-1 and TRBJ2-7, with 7 nucleotides matching TRBD1. The CDR3 covers 12 residues. V trimming: 3 bases; J trimming: 1 base; junction bases outside the gene matches: 0. CDR1 SQVTM and CDR2 ANQGSEA come from the germline V gene. CDR3: CSVEGQSYEQYF. The CDR3 DNA sequence: TGCAGCGTTGAGGGACAGTCCTACGAGCAGTACTTC.

The rearrangement links TRBV4-3 to TRBJ1-4; 8 bases are shared with TRBD1. The CDR3 is 15 residues long. CDR1 is LGHNA, CDR2 YSLEER, per germline. The trim removed 5 bases at V and 2 bases at J, leaving 4 bases unmatched. CDR3 bases: TGCGCCAGCAGCGTGGACAGGGCTACTAATGAAAAACTGTTTTTT. It yields the protein CASSVDRATNEKLFF.

Only one count was recorded for this clone. V is TRBV4-2 and J is TRBJ2-4, with 7 bases identical to TRBD1. The CDR3 extends over 17 amino acids. Looked up from germline, CDR1 is LGHNA and CDR2 is YNFKEQ. Trimming at V came to 5 bases and at J to 0 bases, leaving 10 bases not matched to a gene. The CDR3 DNA sequence: TGTGCCAGCAGCTACCACGGACAGGCGGAAGCCAAAAACATTCAGTACTTC. It encodes CASSYHGQAEAKNIQYF.